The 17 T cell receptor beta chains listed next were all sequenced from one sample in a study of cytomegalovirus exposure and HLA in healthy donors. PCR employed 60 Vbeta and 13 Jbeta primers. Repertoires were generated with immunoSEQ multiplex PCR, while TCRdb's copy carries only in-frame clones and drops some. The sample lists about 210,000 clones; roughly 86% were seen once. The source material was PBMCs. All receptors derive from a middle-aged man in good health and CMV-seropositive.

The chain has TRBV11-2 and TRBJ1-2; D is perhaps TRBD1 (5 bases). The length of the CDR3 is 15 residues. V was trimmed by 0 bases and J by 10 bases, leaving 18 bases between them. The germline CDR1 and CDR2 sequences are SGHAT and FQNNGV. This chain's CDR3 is CASSLDQGLGAVYTF. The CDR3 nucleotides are TGTGCCAGCAGCTTAGACCAGGGCCTAGGGGCTGTCTACACCTTC. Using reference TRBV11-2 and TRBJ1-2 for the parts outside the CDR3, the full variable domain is EAGVAQSPRYKIIEKRQSVAFWCNPISGHATLYWYQQILGQGPKLLIQFQNNGVVDDSQLPKDRFSAERLKGVDSTLKIQPAKLEDSAVYLCASSLDQGLGAVYTFGSGTRLTVV.

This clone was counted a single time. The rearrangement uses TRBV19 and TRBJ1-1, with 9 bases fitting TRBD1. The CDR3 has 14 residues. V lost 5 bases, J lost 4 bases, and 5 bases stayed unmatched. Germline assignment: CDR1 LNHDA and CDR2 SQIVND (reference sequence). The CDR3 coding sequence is TGTGCCAGTAGTGACCGGGACAGGGTCACTGAAGCTTTCTTT. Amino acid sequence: CASSDRDRVTEAFF.

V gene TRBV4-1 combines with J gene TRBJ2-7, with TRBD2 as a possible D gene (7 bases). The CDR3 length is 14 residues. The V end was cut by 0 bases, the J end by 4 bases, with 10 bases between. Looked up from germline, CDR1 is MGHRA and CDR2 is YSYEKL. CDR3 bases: TGCGCCAGCAGCCAAGAGGGGGGGCGGTACGAGCAGTACTTC. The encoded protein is CASSQEGGRYEQYF.

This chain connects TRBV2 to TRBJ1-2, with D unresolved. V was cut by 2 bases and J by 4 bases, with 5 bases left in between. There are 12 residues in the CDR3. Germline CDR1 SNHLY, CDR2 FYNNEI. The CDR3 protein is CASSEPSYGYTF. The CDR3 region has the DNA TGTGCCAGCAGTGAACCCAGCTATGGCTACACCTTC.

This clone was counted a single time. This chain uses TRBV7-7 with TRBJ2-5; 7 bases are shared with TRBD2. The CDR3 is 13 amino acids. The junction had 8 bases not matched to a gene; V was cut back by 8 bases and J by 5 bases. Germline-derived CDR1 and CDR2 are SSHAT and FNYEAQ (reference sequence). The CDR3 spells CASGAGEAETQYF. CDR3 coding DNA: TGTGCCAGCGGGGCGGGGGAGGCGGAGACCCAGTACTTC.

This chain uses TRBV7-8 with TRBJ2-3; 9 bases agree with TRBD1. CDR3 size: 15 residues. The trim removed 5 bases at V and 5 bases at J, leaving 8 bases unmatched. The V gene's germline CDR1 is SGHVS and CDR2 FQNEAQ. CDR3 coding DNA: TGTGCCAGCAGCGGCCGGGACAGGGACAGAGATACGCAGTATTTT. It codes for CASSGRDRDRDTQYF.

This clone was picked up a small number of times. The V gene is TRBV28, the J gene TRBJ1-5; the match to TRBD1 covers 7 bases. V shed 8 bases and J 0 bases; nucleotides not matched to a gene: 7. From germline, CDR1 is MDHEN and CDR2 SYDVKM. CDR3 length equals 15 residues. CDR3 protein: CASEGQRLSNQPQHF. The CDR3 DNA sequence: TGTGCCAGCGAGGGACAGCGGCTTAGCAATCAGCCCCAGCATTTT.

CDR3 sequence: CASSIGRGLGNQPQHF. As DNA, the CDR3 is TGTGCCAGTAGTATTGGCAGGGGTTTGGGCAATCAGCCCCAGCATTTT. The V and J genes are TRBV19 and TRBJ1-5; weak D call: TRBD1 (6 bases). The germline gives CDR1 LNHDA, CDR2 SQIVND (reference sequence). V lost 3 bases to trimming and J lost 2 bases, with 14 bases between them. The CDR3 has 16 residues. The variable domain in full, completed from reference TRBV19 and TRBJ1-5, reads DGGITQSPKYLFRKEGQNVTLSCEQNLNHDAMYWYRQDPGQGLRLIYYSQIVNDFQKGDIAEGYSVSREKKESFPLTVTSAQKNPTAFYLCASSIGRGLGNQPQHFGDGTRLSIL.

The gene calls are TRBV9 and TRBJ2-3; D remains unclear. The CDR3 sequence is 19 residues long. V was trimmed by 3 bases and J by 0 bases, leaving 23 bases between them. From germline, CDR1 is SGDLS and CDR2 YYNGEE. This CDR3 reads CASSASSKTYTDSTDTQYF. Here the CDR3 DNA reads TGTGCCAGCAGCGCCTCCTCGAAGACTTACACTGACAGCACAGATACGCAGTATTTT.

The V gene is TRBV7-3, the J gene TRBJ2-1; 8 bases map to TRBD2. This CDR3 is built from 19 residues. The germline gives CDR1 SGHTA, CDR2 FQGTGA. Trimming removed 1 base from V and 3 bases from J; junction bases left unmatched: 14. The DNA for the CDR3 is TGTGCCAGCAGCTTAAGGCTATCCGGGGGACTAGGGGACTACAATGAGCAGTTCTTC. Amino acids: CASSLRLSGGLGDYNEQFF.

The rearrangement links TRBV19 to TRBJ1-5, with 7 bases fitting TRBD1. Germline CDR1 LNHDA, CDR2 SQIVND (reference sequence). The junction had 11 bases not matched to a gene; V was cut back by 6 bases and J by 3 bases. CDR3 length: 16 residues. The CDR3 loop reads CASSPPTGRINQPQHF. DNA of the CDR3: TGTGCCAGTAGCCCGCCGACAGGGAGAATCAATCAGCCCCAGCATTTT.

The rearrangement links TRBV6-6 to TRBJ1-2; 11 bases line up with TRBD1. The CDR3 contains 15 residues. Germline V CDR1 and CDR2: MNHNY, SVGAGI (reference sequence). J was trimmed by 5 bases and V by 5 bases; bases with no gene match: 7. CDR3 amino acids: CASSNPGTGGYGYTF. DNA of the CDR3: TGTGCCAGCAGTAACCCCGGGACAGGGGGATATGGCTACACCTTC.

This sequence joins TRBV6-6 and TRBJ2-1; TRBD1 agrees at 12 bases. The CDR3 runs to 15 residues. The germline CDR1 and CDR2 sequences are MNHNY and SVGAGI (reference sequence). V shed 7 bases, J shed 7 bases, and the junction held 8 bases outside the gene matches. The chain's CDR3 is CASTPGTGGGNEQFF. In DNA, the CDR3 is TGTGCCAGCACTCCTGGGACAGGGGGCGGGAATGAGCAGTTCTTC.

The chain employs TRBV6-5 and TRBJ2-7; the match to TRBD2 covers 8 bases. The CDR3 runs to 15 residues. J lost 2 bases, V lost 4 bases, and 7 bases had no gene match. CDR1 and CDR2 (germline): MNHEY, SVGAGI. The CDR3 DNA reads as TGTGCCAGCAGTTTAGCGGGACGAGGGGCCTACGAGCAGTACTTC. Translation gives CASSLAGRGAYEQYF.

The CDR3 sequence is CASSSRGRSNEKLFF. The DNA for the CDR3 is TGTGCCAGCAGCTCCAGAGGCAGATCTAATGAAAAACTGTTTTTT. V usage is TRBV7-2 and J usage is TRBJ1-4; D unresolved. Germline V lookup: CDR1 SGHTA, CDR2 FQGNSA. The CDR3 runs to 15 residues. V was trimmed by 4 bases and J by 3 bases, leaving 12 bases between them.

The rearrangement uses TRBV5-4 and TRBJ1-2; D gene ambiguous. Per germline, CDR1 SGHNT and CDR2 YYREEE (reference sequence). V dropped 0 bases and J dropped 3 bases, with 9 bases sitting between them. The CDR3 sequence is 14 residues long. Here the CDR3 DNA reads TGTGCCAGCAGCTTGGTGCGGAATTACTATGGCTACACCTTC. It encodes CASSLVRNYYGYTF.

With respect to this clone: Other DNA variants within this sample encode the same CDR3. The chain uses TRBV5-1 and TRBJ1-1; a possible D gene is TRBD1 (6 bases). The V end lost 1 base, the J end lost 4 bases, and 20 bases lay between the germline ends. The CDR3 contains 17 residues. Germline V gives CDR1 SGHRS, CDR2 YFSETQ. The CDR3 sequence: CASSLYGQGQAGTEAFF. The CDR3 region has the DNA TGCGCCAGCAGCTTGTATGGGCAGGGGCAGGCAGGCACTGAAGCTTTCTTT.